The next 14 T cell receptor beta chains were all read from a single sample in a study of shared clonotypes between healthy human individuals. Positively selected for CCR7, the CD45RO-negative cells used as naive CD8 cells excluded terminally differentiated effector memory CD45RA+ cells. The table came from immunoSEQ multiplex PCR; TCRdb's copy has only in-frame clones and leaves some out. This sample has about 2 million clones; about 95% occur once, and the top ten carry roughly 1%. Sequencing was done on a sample of naive CD8+ T cells sorted from blood. All receptors come from a man between 18 and 35 years old in good health.

A note on this clone: This specimen includes other DNA sequences encoding the same CDR3. The chain uses TRBV29-1 and TRBJ2-7; 7 bases agree with TRBD1. V shed 7 bases and J 0 bases; nucleotides not matched to a gene: 3. CDR1 and CDR2 (germline): SQVTM, ANQGSEA. The CDR3 has 12 residues. The CDR3 coding sequence is TGCAGCGGGACAGGAAACTCCTACGAGCAGTACTTC. Translating gives CSGTGNSYEQYF.

The chain employs TRBV7-8 and TRBJ2-4; TRBD2 matches 13 bases. The ends lost 5 bases at V and 5 bases at J; junction bases unmatched: 9. CDR1 SGHVS and CDR2 FQNEAQ come from the germline V gene. This CDR3 spans 17 amino acids. CDR3 in DNA: TGTGCCAGCAGCCCCTCACTAGCGGGGGGGCCCCAAAACATTCAGTACTTC. As protein: CASSPSLAGGPQNIQYF.

This clone has a single count. V gene TRBV7-8 combines with J gene TRBJ2-1, with 10 bases fitting TRBD2. The germline gives CDR1 SGHVS, CDR2 FQNEAQ. The J segment lost 2 bases and the V segment lost 3 bases, leaving 1 base of the junction unmatched. This CDR3 is 15 amino acids long. The CDR3 DNA reads as TGTGCCAGCAGCTTTCTAGCGGGAGCCTACAATGAGCAGTTCTTC. It yields the protein CASSFLAGAYNEQFF.

As for this clone: Other DNA sequences of this sample code for an identical CDR3. The CDR3 DNA is TGTGCCAGCAGCTTGCAGATTCAAGAGACCCAGTACTTC. This translates into CASSLQIQETQYF. The chain employs TRBV5-6 and TRBJ2-5; D gene ambiguous. The germline gives CDR1 SGHDT, CDR2 YYEEEE. The CDR3 has 13 amino acids. V gave up 1 base and J gave up 2 bases, with 6 bases separating them.

This sequence joins TRBV4-3 and TRBJ2-1; no clear D gene. This CDR3 contains 15 residues. Looked up from germline, CDR1 is LGHNA and CDR2 is YSLEER. V was clipped by 4 bases and J by 2 bases, with 12 bases between them. In DNA form, the CDR3 reads TGCGCCAGCAGCCCGACCCCAGAGCCCTACAATGAGCAGTTCTTC. Its translation is CASSPTPEPYNEQFF.

The chain joins TRBV6-5 to TRBJ2-2; 8 bases fit TRBD1. Trimming at V came to 2 bases and at J to 5 bases, leaving 4 bases not matched to a gene. This CDR3 spans 15 amino acids. Germline V gene sequence: CDR1 MNHEY, CDR2 SVGAGI. The CDR3 region is CASSYLQGATGELFF. The CDR3 DNA sequence: TGTGCCAGCAGTTACCTCCAGGGGGCTACCGGGGAGCTGTTTTTT.

This clone was seen only once. The identical CDR3 is also encoded by other nucleotide sequences in the sample. This chain joins TRBV10-3 and TRBJ2-5; TRBD1 might be the D (5 bases). Germline loops: CDR1 ENHRY, CDR2 SYGVKD. This CDR3 is built from 13 residues. V lost 2 bases to trimming and J lost 4 bases, with 8 bases between them. Written as DNA, the CDR3 is TGTGCCATCAGTGAGGGGGCCGGAGAGACCCAGTACTTC. It specifies CAISEGAGETQYF.

The chain carries TRBV7-9 and TRBJ2-1; 7 bases are a match to TRBD2. The V gene's germline CDR1 is SEHNR and CDR2 FQNEAQ (reference sequence). V shed 5 bases, J shed 0 bases, and the junction held 10 bases outside the gene matches. The CDR3 runs 17 residues. The CDR3 bases are TGTGCCAGCAGCCCCATGGGGGGGGAAAGCTCCTACAATGAGCAGTTCTTC. Protein: CASSPMGGESSYNEQFF.

This clone was seen just once. The V and J genes are TRBV9 and TRBJ2-1, with 10 bases aligning to TRBD2. Germline trimming cut 4 bases from V and 9 bases from J; bases unmatched to any gene: 4. The CDR3 has 13 residues. Germline V gene lookup returns CDR1 SGDLS and CDR2 YYNGEE. CDR3: CASSRTSGGEQFF. In nucleotides, the CDR3 is TGTGCCAGCAGCCGGACTAGCGGAGGTGAGCAGTTCTTC.

This clone has just one count. Other nucleotide sequences from this sample produce the same CDR3. The rearrangement links TRBV5-6 to TRBJ2-7; D not certain. Germline CDR1 reads SGHDT; CDR2 reads YYEEEE. The CDR3 runs to 13 residues. The V gene lost 2 bases and the J gene lost 0 bases, with 6 bases spanning the gap. CDR3 DNA sequence: TGTGCCAGCAGCTTAAGAGGCTCCTACGAGCAGTACTTC. It yields the protein CASSLRGSYEQYF.

This chain uses TRBV4-1 with TRBJ1-2, with D maybe TRBD1 (6 bases). Deletions cut 3 bases from V and 1 base from J, with 12 bases between. The CDR3 length is 15 residues. CDR1 is MGHRA, CDR2 YSYEKL, per germline. The CDR3 DNA follows: TGCGCCAGCAGCCATGGTCTACAGGGTAACTATGGCTACACCTTC. It is translated as CASSHGLQGNYGYTF.

The V and J genes are TRBV6-5 and TRBJ2-1; possible D gene TRBD1, 6 bases. There are 15 residues in the CDR3. V lost 5 bases and J 0 bases, leaving 11 bases between the germline ends. CDR1 and CDR2 (germline): MNHEY, SVGAGI. As DNA, the CDR3 is TGTGCCAGCAGTACAGGGTTTAGCTCCTACAATGAGCAGTTCTTC. It yields the protein CASSTGFSSYNEQFF.

The chain couples TRBV13 to TRBJ2-3, with TRBD1 matching 8 bases. The J segment lost 1 base and the V segment lost 5 bases, leaving 8 bases of the junction unmatched. This CDR3 comprises 16 residues. Germline assignment: CDR1 PRHDT and CDR2 FYEKMQ (reference sequence). Written as DNA, the CDR3 is TGTGCCAGCAGCCTCGCCAGGGGGCTCGGCACAGATACGCAGTATTTT. Amino acids: CASSLARGLGTDTQYF.

This chain links TRBV5-4 with TRBJ2-3; unclear D gene. Trimming took off 3 bases at V and 5 bases at J, with 10 bases between the two ends. Looked up from germline, CDR1 is SGHNT and CDR2 is YYREEE (reference sequence). CDR3 size: 13 residues. The CDR3 region is CASSSGREDTQYF. In DNA form, the CDR3 reads TGTGCCAGCAGCTCTGGAAGGGAAGATACGCAGTATTTT.